A single T cell receptor (beta chain) is shown here with its context. Its antigen is unknown. TCRdb's table, derived via immunoSEQ multiplex PCR, lists solely in-frame clones and lacks some. The data contain 2 million to 2.5 million clones, just over 90% of them singletons. As defined, naive CD8 cells were CD45RO-negative and positively selected for CCR7, with terminally differentiated effector memory CD45RA+ cells excluded. This specimen belongs to a study of shared clonotypes between healthy human individuals. The overall study: Donor ages ranged 18 to 49 years: a couple of women, a few men.

The V and J ends lost 1 base and 10 bases respectively, with 12 bases between them. CDR3 size: 13 residues. The germline gives CDR1 SGHDT, CDR2 YYEEEE. General study points: Generation of non-shared clonotypes was less probable than generation of clonotypes shared by all four donors.

The sample comprised naive CD8+ T cells from PBMCs. The sequence was collected from a man between 18 and 29 years old in good health. Some clones in this sample may be carry-over from other donors' samples. This chain connects TRBV5-6 to TRBJ1-5; no clear D. The CDR3 DNA follows: TGTGCCAGCAGCTTGAAAGGGATCCGTCCCCAGCATTTT. Amino acid sequence: CASSLKGIRPQHF.